This T cell receptor beta chain derives from a study of OX40 agonist ivuxolimab in advanced cancers. General study points: On average, a greater number of expanded clones characterised CD8+ T cells relative to CD4+.

As concerns this clone: The target antigen is unknown.

The ends were cut back, 5 bases at V and 3 bases at J, with 8 bases in the middle. The length of the CDR3 is 13 residues. Germline CDR1 reads SGHDT; CDR2 reads YYEEEE. Sequenced by immunoSEQ multiplex PCR; TCRdb stores in-frame clones only, minus some. Among 40,000 to 60,000 clones listed, over 75% were seen once. This sequence originates from an adult with an advanced solid tumor such as melanoma, head and neck, liver or kidney cancer. The sample was CD4+ or CD8+ T cells sorted from blood, taken in a trial of the OX40 agonist ivuxolimab. The chain combines TRBV5-6 with TRBJ1-4; tentative D call: TRBD1 (5 bases). The CDR3 DNA follows: TGTGCCAGCAGAGGGGTGTCTAATGAAAAACTGTTTTTT. Its translation is CASRGVSNEKLFF.